These 24 T cell receptor beta chains were sequenced from one sample in a study of blood T cell repertoires in COVID-19. Assay: immunoSEQ multiplex PCR; the TCRdb copy retains only in-frame clones and omits some. The sample comprises about 360,000 clones, approximately 86% of which are singletons, and about 3% rests with the top ten. Material for sequencing was peripheral blood. These receptors originate from a human donor in a cohort sampled during active COVID-19.

The chain links TRBV28 to TRBJ2-1; D gene uncertain. V lost 6 bases and J 3 bases, leaving 12 bases between the germline ends. Germline V gene lookup returns CDR1 MDHEN and CDR2 SYDVKM. The CDR3 has 14 residues. The chain's CDR3 is CASSTPRFYNEQFF. The DNA for the CDR3 is TGTGCCAGCAGCACCCCCAGATTCTACAATGAGCAGTTCTTC.

The rearrangement links TRBV19 to TRBJ2-7, with a tentative D call TRBD1 (6 bases). Looked up from germline, CDR1 is LNHDA and CDR2 is SQIVND (reference sequence). Trimming took off 8 bases at V and 2 bases at J, with 19 bases between the two ends. The CDR3 sequence is 15 residues long. In DNA form, the CDR3 reads TGTGCCAGTCTTCCGCAAAGGGACAACACCTACGAGCAGTACTTC. Its protein is CASLPQRDNTYEQYF.

The rearrangement links TRBV15 to TRBJ2-5, with 8 bases identical to TRBD1. Germline-derived CDR1 and CDR2 are LNHNV and YYDKDF (reference sequence). The J segment lost 5 bases and the V segment lost 0 bases, leaving 5 bases of the junction unmatched. The CDR3 has 15 amino acids. The CDR3 bases are TGTGCCACCAGCAGAGAAACCACAGGGGGGGAGACCCAGTACTTC. Protein: CATSRETTGGETQYF.

This clone was seen only a few times. This chain uses TRBV18 with TRBJ2-7; 7 bases are a match to TRBD1. V gave up 3 bases and J gave up 3 bases; unmatched junction bases: 8. Germline V lookup: CDR1 KGHSH, CDR2 LQKENI. The CDR3 extends over 15 amino acids. This chain's CDR3 is CASSPNPGQLYEQYF. Written as DNA, the CDR3 is TGTGCCAGCTCACCCAATCCGGGACAGCTCTACGAGCAGTACTTC.

This chain links TRBV11-2 with TRBJ1-5; TRBD1 is a possible D gene (5 bases). The CDR3 runs 15 residues. V was shortened by 0 bases and J by 7 bases, with 13 bases between the two germline ends. Germline V lookup: CDR1 SGHAT, CDR2 FQNNGV. The chain's CDR3 is CASSLDWGGDQPQHF. The CDR3 coding sequence is TGTGCCAGCAGCTTAGATTGGGGAGGGGACCAGCCCCAGCATTTT.

V and J are TRBV7-9 and TRBJ1-5; 8 bases align to TRBD1. V was clipped by 8 bases and J by 3 bases; unmatched bases: 9. The germline V gene has CDR1 SEHNR and CDR2 FQNEAQ (reference sequence). CDR3 length: 15 residues. Here the CDR3 DNA reads TGTGCCAGCCCGATCGGACAGGGAAACAATCAGCCCCAGCATTTT. It yields the protein CASPIGQGNNQPQHF.

The rearrangement joins TRBV7-2 to TRBJ1-1; D not certain. From germline, CDR1 is SGHTA and CDR2 FQGNSA. The CDR3 is 13 residues long. Trimming stripped 5 bases from V and 1 base from J, with 8 bases between. The CDR3 loop is CASSRLRNTEAFF. DNA for the CDR3: TGTGCCAGCAGCCGACTAAGGAACACTGAAGCTTTCTTT.

This rearrangement joins TRBV5-4 to TRBJ2-5, with a possible D match to TRBD2 (5 bases). V gave up 4 bases and J gave up 5 bases, with 15 bases separating them. The CDR3 runs 14 residues. CDR1 SGHNT and CDR2 YYREEE come from the germline V gene (reference sequence). DNA of the CDR3: TGTGCCAGCAGCCTTGTCGGGGTGACGGAGACCCAGTACTTC. Protein sequence: CASSLVGVTETQYF.

As DNA, the CDR3 is TGTGCCAGCAGCTTACTAGGGGTTGGTGAGCAGTTCTTC. Protein sequence: CASSLLGVGEQFF. The chain uses TRBV7-9 and TRBJ2-1; tentative D call: TRBD1 (5 bases). Germline V CDR1 and CDR2: SEHNR, FQNEAQ (reference sequence). Trimming cost V 2 bases and J 9 bases, with 11 bases left between them. The CDR3 covers 13 residues.

CDR3 in amino acids: CASSGPGFEGPLTDTQYF. The CDR3, as DNA: TGTGCCAGCAGTGGTCCGGGTTTCGAAGGCCCGCTCACAGATACGCAGTATTTT. The V and J genes are TRBV25-1 and TRBJ2-3; D uncertain. CDR3 length: 18 amino acids. V lost 4 bases and J lost 2, with 22 bases in between. Germline CDR1 reads MGHDK; CDR2 reads SYGVNS.

This sequence joins TRBV7-8 and TRBJ2-3; 7 bases map to TRBD2. CDR3 size: 15 residues. V trimming: 0 bases; J trimming: 5 bases; junction bases outside the gene matches: 5. Germline values: CDR1 SGHVS, CDR2 FQNEAQ. The CDR3 sequence is CASSLAGGPGDTQYF. The CDR3 DNA reads as TGTGCCAGCAGCTTAGCGGGAGGGCCCGGAGATACGCAGTATTTT.

V is TRBV20-1 and J is TRBJ1-6; 7 bases map to TRBD1. Germline CDR1 and CDR2: DFQATT and SNEGSKA (reference sequence). This CDR3 spans 14 amino acids. V dropped 3 bases and J dropped 8; count of bases not matched to a gene: 7. Here the CDR3 reads CSASQGTADSPLHF. In DNA, the CDR3 is TGCAGTGCTAGTCAGGGGACAGCGGATTCACCCCTCCACTTT.

The chain has TRBV18 and TRBJ1-2, with TRBD1 as a possible D gene (5 bases). Germline lookup yields CDR1 KGHSH and CDR2 LQKENI. V shed 3 bases and J shed 8 bases, with 22 bases lying between them. The CDR3 is 16 amino acids. CDR3 loop: CASSPDRDYDTEGYTF. Here the CDR3 DNA reads TGTGCCAGCTCACCCGACCGGGACTATGATACAGAGGGCTACACCTTC.

The CDR3 region has the DNA TGTGCCAGCAGCTTAACGAACGGGAACACCGGGGAGCTGTTTTTT. This codes for CASSLTNGNTGELFF. This chain links TRBV7-3 with TRBJ2-2; D is unclear. V lost 0 bases to trimming and J lost 1 base, with 6 bases between them. The CDR3 contains 15 residues. CDR1 SGHTA and CDR2 FQGTGA come from the germline V gene.

The rearrangement links TRBV19 to TRBJ1-2, with D unclear. V was cut by 4 bases and J by 8 bases, with 20 bases left in between. CDR1 is LNHDA, CDR2 SQIVND, per germline (reference sequence). The CDR3 runs 15 residues. Written as DNA, the CDR3 is TGTGCCAGTAGTACCCCCCGGCGAGGGATCGGCGGCTACACCTTC. Encoded protein: CASSTPRRGIGGYTF.

V gene TRBV2 combines with J gene TRBJ2-5; 10 bases fit TRBD1. The V gene end was trimmed by 5 bases and the J gene end by 5 bases; junction bases not matched to a gene: 8. The CDR3 has 15 amino acids. Germline CDR1 is SNHLY and CDR2 is FYNNEI. The CDR3 nucleotides are TGTGCCAGCAGTCCGCAGACAGGGGGCGAGGAGACCCAGTACTTC. It translates to CASSPQTGGEETQYF.

The DNA for the CDR3 is TGTGCCAGCAGCCAAGTATTTGGTCCTAGCTCCTACAATGAGCAGTTCTTC. Protein sequence: CASSQVFGPSSYNEQFF. This chain joins TRBV3-1 (or the pseudogene TRBV3-2) and TRBJ2-1; D call uncertain. Per the germline V gene, CDR1 is LGHDT and CDR2 is YNNKEL (reference sequence). Trimming shortened V by 1 base and J by 0 bases, and 13 bases separated the two germline ends. This CDR3 is built from 17 residues.

The V gene is TRBV9, the J gene TRBJ2-3, with 7 positions matching TRBD2. V was pared by 3 bases and J by 2 bases, with 9 bases of the junction left unmatched. Germline V gene data show CDR1 as SGDLS and CDR2 as YYNGEE. The CDR3 sequence is 16 residues long. For the CDR3, the DNA is TGTGCCAGCAGCGGAGTCGGACTAGGGACCACAGATACGCAGTATTTT. As protein: CASSGVGLGTTDTQYF.

This chain connects TRBV13 to TRBJ2-3, with a tentative D call TRBD2 (6 bases). The CDR3 is 18 amino acids. The germline CDR1 and CDR2 sequences are PRHDT and FYEKMQ (reference sequence). Deletions cut 0 bases from V and 4 bases from J, with 20 bases between. The CDR3 protein is CASSLGALGGGGADTQYF. In nucleotides, the CDR3 is TGTGCCAGCAGCTTAGGGGCGTTGGGGGGAGGTGGCGCAGATACGCAGTATTTT.

The chain couples TRBV6-6 to TRBJ1-1; the match to TRBD1 covers 9 bases. CDR1 is MNHNY, CDR2 SVGAGI, per germline (reference sequence). The CDR3 is 15 residues long. V lost 0 bases to trimming and J lost 2 bases; unmatched junction nucleotides: 1. This chain's CDR3 is CASSYSGQGNTEAFF. CDR3 bases: TGTGCCAGCAGTTACTCGGGACAGGGAAACACTGAAGCTTTCTTT.

This clone was counted a single time. The J gene is TRBJ2-3, the V gene TRBV5-1; 13 bases agree with TRBD2. The CDR3 is 16 amino acids. V was clipped by 4 bases and J by 1 base; unmatched bases: 3. Germline-derived CDR1 and CDR2 are SGHRS and YFSETQ. CDR3 coding DNA: TGCGCCAGCAGCCGGACTAGCGGGGGTGGCACAGATACGCAGTATTTT. This gives the protein CASSRTSGGGTDTQYF.

Concerning this clone itself: An end of the junction differs from the germline gene, which may be a read error. The chain combines TRBV7-7 with TRBJ1-3; D is uncertain. The CDR3 is made up of 13 amino acids. CDR1 and CDR2 (germline): SSHAT, FNYEAQ (reference sequence). The CDR3 here is CASSPAGGNTIYF. The CDR3 DNA sequence: TGTGCTAGCAGCCCCGCGGGTGGAAACACCATATATTTT. Full variable domain (outside the CDR3, taken from reference TRBV7-7 and TRBJ1-3): GAGVSQSPRYKVTKRGQDVTLRCDPISSHATLYWYQQALGQGPEFLTYFNYEAQPDKSGLPSDRFSAERPEGSISTLTIQRTEQRDSAMYRCASSPAGGNTIYFGEGSWLTVV.

The V call is TRBV6-1, the J call TRBJ1-4; D not resolved. Germline-derived CDR1 and CDR2 are MNHNS and SASEGT. The length of the CDR3 is 13 residues. Trimming removed 3 bases from V and 4 bases from J, with 6 bases in between. CDR3 coding DNA: TGTGCCAGCAGTGATGTCGGTAATGAAAAACTGTTTTTT. As protein: CASSDVGNEKLFF.

This clone was detected only once. This rearrangement joins TRBV2 to TRBJ2-1, with D maybe TRBD1 (5 bases). Germline V lookup: CDR1 SNHLY, CDR2 FYNNEI. The CDR3 has 11 residues. Between the trimmed V and J ends, which lost 6 bases and 9 bases, there was a span of 9 bases. Here the CDR3 DNA reads TGTGCCAGCAGAAGGGGTAGTGAGCAGTTCTTC. As protein: CASRRGSEQFF. Variable domain in full (rest from reference TRBV2 and TRBJ2-1): EPEVTQTPSHQVTQMGQEVILRCVPISNHLYFYWYRQILGQKVEFLVSFYNNEISEKSEIFDDQFSVERPDGSNFTLKIRSTKLEDSAMYFCASRRGSEQFFGPGTRLTVL.